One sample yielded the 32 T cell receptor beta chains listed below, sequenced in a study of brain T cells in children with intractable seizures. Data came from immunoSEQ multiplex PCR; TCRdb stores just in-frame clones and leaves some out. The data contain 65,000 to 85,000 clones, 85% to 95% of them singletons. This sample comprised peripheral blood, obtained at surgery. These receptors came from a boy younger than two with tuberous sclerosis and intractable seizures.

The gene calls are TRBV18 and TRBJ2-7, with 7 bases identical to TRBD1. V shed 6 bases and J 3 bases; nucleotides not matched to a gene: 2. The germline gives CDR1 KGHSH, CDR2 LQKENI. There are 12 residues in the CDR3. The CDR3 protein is CASSTGFYEQYF. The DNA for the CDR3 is TGTGCCAGCTCGACAGGGTTCTACGAGCAGTACTTC.

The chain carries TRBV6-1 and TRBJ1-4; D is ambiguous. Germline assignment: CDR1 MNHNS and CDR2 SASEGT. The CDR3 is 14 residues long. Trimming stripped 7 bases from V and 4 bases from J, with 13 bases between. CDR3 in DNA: TGTGCCAGCACCCAGAGACCGGGTAATGAAAAACTGTTTTTT. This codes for CASTQRPGNEKLFF.

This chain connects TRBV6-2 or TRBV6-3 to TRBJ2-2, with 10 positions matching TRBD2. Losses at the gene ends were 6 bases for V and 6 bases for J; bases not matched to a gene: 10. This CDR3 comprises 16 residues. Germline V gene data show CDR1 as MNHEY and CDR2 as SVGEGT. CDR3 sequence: CASSRTSGRGPGELFF. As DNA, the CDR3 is TGTGCCAGCAGCCGGACTAGCGGAAGGGGACCCGGGGAGCTGTTTTTT.

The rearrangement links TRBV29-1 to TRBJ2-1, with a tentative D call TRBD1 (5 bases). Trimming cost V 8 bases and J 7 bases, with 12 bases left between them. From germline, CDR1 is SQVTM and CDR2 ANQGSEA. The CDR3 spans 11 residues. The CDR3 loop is CSISGFNEQFF. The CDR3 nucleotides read TGCAGCATCTCAGGGTTTAATGAGCAGTTCTTC.

DNA of the CDR3: TGTGCCAGCAGTATCCCGGGGAACACTGAAGCTTTCTTT. Protein sequence: CASSIPGNTEAFF. This sequence joins TRBV12-3 or TRBV12-4 and TRBJ1-1; no clear D. V was trimmed by 5 bases and J by 1 base, leaving 8 bases between them. The CDR3 is 13 residues long.

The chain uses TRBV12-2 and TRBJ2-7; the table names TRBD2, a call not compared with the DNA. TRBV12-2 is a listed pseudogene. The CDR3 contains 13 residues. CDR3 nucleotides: TGTGCAAGTCGCTTTTGTAGTGTCTACGAGCAGTACTTC. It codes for CASRFCSVYEQYF.

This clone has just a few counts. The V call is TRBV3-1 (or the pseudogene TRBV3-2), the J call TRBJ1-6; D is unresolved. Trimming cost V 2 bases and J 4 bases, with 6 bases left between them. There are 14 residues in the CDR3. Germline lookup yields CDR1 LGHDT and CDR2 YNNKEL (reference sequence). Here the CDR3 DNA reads TGTGCCAGCAGCCAATCGCATTATAATTCACCCCTCCACTTT. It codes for CASSQSHYNSPLHF.

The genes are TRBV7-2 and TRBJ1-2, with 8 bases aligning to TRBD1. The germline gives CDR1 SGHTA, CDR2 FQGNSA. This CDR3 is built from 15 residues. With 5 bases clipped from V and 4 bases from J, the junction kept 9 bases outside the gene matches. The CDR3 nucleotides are TGTGCCAGCAGCACGGTGACAGGGGAGGTCTATGGCTACACCTTC. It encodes CASSTVTGEVYGYTF.

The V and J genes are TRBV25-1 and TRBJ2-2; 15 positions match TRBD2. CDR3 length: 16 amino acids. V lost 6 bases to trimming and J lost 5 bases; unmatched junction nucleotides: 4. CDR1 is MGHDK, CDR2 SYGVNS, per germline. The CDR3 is CASSGLAGGGTGELFF. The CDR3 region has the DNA TGTGCCAGCAGCGGACTAGCGGGAGGGGGGACCGGGGAGCTGTTTTTT.

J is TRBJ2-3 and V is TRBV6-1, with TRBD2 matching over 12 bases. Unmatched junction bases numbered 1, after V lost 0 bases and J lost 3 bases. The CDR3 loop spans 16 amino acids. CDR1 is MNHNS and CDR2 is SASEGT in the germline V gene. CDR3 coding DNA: TGTGCCAGCAGTGAAGCCCTAGCGGGGGGGACAGATACGCAGTATTTT. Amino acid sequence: CASSEALAGGTDTQYF.

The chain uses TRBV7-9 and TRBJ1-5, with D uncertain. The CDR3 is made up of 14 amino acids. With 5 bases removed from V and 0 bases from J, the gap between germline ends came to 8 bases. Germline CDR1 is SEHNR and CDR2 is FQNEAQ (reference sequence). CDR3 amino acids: CASSPVNSNQPQHF. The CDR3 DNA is TGTGCCAGCAGCCCCGTGAATAGCAATCAGCCCCAGCATTTT. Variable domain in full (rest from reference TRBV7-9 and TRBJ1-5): DTGVSQNPRHKITKRGQNVTFRCDPISEHNRLYWYRQTLGQGPEFLTYFQNEAQLEKSRLLSDRFSAERPKGSFSTLEIQRTEQGDSAMYLCASSPVNSNQPQHFGDGTRLSIL.

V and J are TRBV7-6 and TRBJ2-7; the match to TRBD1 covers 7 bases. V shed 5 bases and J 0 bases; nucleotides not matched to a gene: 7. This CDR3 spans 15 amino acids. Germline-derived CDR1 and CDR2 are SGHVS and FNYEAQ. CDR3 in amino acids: CASSPGTDISYEQYF. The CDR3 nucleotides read TGTGCCAGCAGCCCTGGGACAGACATCTCCTACGAGCAGTACTTC.

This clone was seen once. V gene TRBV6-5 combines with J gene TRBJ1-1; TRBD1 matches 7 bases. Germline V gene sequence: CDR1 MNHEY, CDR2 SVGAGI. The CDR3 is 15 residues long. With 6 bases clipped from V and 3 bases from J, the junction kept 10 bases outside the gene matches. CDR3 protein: CASRVGRDSYTEAFF. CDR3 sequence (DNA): TGTGCCAGCAGGGTCGGGCGGGACAGCTACACTGAAGCTTTCTTT.

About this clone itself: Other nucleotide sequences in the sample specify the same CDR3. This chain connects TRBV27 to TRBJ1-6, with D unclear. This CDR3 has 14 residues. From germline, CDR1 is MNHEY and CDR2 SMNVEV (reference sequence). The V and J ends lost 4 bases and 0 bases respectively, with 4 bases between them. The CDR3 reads CASSSSSYNSPLHF. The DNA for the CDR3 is TGTGCCAGCAGTTCAAGCTCCTATAATTCACCCCTCCACTTT.

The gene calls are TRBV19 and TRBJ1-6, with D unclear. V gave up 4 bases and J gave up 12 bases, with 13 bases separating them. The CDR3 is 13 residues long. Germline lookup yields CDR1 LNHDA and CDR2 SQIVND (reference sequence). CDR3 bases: TGTGCCAGTAGTACCGACGGCAAGGGACCCCTCCACTTT. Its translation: CASSTDGKGPLHF.

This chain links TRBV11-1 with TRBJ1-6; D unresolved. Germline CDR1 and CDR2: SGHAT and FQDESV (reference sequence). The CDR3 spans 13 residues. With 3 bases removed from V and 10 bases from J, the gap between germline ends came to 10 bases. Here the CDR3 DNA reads TGTGCCAGCAGCTTTTATCGAGGATCACCCCTCCACTTT. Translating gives CASSFYRGSPLHF.

DNA of the CDR3: TGTGCCAGCAGCCTTATCGGTTCCGATACGCAGTATTTT. Translated, it gives CASSLIGSDTQYF. This sequence joins TRBV27 and TRBJ2-3; D call uncertain. V was clipped by 6 bases and J by 6 bases, with 13 bases between them. The CDR3 has 13 amino acids. CDR1 is MNHEY, CDR2 SMNVEV, per germline (reference sequence).

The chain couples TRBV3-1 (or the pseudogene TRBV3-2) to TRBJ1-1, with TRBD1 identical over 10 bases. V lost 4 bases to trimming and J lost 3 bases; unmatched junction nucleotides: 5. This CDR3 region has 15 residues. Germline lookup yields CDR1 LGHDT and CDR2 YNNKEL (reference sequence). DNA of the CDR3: TGTGCCAGCAGCCTGCCGGGACAGGGGCACACTGAAGCTTTCTTT. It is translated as CASSLPGQGHTEAFF.

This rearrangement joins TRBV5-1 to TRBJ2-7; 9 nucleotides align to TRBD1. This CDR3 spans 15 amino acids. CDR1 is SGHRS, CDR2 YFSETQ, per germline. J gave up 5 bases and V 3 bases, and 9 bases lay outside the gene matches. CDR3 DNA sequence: TGCGCCAGCAGCTACCGGGACAGGGTGTCGCACGAGCAGTACTTC. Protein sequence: CASSYRDRVSHEQYF.

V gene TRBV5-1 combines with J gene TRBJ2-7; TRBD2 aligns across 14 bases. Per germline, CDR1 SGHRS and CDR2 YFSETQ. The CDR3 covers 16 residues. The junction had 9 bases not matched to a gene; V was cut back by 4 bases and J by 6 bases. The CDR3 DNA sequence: TGCGCCAGCAGCCACAGACTAGCGGGGGGGCCGGCCGAGCAGTACTTC. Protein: CASSHRLAGGPAEQYF. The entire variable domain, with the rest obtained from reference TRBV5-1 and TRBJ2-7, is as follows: KAGVTQTPRYLIKTRGQQVTLSCSPISGHRSVSWYQQTPGQGLQFLFEYFSETQRNKGNFPGRFSGRQFSNSRSEMNVSTLELGDSALYLCASSHRLAGGPAEQYFGPGTRLTVT.

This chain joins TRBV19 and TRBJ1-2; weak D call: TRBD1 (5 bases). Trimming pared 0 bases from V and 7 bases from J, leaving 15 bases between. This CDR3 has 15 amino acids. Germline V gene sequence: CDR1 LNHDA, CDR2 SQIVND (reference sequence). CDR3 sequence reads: CASSIDVGGASGYTF. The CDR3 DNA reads TGTGCCAGTAGTATAGATGTGGGTGGGGCTTCTGGCTACACCTTC.

The CDR3 reads CASSFPPTARGVGYTF. DNA of the CDR3: TGTGCCAGCAGTTTCCCGCCGACAGCTAGAGGGGTTGGCTACACCTTC. The chain links TRBV28 to TRBJ1-2, with D tentatively TRBD1 (5 bases). Germline CDR1 MDHEN, CDR2 SYDVKM. The CDR3 is made up of 16 amino acids. V shed 3 bases and J shed 7 bases, with 21 bases lying between them.

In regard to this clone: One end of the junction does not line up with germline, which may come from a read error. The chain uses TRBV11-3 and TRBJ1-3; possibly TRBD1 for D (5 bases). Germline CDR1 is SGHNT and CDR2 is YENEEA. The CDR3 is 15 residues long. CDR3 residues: CASATGAPSGNTISF. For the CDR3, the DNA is TGTGCCAGCGCCACCGGGGCCCCCTCTGGAAACACCATATCTTTT.

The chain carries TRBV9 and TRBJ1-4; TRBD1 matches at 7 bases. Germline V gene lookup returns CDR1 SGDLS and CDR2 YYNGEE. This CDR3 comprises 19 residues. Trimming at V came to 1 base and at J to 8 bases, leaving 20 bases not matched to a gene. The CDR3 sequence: CASSVSPWVHRGRDEKLFF. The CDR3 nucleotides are TGTGCCAGCAGCGTATCCCCCTGGGTACACAGGGGCCGGGACGAAAAACTGTTTTTT.

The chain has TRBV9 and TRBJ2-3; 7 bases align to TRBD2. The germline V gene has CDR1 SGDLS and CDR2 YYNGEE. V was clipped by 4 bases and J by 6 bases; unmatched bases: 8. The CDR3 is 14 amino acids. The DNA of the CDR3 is TGTGCCAGCAGCTTACTAGCGCCCTCCGATACGCAGTATTTT. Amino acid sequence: CASSLLAPSDTQYF.

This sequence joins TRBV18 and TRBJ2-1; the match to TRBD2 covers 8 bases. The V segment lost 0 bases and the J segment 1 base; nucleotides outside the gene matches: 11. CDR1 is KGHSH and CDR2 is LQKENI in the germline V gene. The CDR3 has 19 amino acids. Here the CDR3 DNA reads TGTGCCAGCTCACCACCTCGAGCGGGAGCGGTAGGGTCCTACAATGAGCAGTTCTTC. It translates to CASSPPRAGAVGSYNEQFF.

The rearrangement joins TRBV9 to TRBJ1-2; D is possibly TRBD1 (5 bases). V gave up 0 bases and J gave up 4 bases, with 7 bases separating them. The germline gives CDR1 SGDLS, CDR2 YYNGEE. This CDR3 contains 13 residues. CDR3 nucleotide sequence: TGTGCCAGCAGCGTAGGTACAGGCTATGGCTACACCTTC. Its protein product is CASSVGTGYGYTF.

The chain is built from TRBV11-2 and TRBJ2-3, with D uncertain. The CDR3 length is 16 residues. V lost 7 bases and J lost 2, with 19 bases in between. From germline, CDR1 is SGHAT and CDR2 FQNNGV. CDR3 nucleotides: TGTGCCAGCACCTCTCCCGACTGGCTACACACAGATACGCAGTATTTT. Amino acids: CASTSPDWLHTDTQYF.

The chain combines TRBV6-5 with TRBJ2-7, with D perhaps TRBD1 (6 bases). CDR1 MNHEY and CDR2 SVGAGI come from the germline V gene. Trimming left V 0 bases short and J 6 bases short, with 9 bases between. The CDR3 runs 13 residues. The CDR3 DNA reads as TGTGCCAGCAGTTACTCTAGCAGGGGCGAGCAGTACTTC. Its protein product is CASSYSSRGEQYF.

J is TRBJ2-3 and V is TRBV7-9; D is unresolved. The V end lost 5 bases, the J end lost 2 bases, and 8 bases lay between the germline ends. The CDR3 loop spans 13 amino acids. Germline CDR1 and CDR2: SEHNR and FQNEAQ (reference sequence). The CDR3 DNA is TGTGCCAGCAGCAGACACCCCACAGATACGCAGTATTTT. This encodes CASSRHPTDTQYF.

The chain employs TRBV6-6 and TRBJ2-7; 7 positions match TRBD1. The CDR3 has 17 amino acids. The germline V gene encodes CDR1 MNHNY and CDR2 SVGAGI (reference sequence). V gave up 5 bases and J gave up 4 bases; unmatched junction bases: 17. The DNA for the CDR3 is TGTGCCAGCAGTCCGGCCTCACAGGGGCCTACCCTTTACGAGCAGTACTTC. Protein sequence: CASSPASQGPTLYEQYF.

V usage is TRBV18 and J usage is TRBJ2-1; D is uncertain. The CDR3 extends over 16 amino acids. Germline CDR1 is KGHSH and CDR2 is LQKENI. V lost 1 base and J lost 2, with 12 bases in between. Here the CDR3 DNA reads TGTGCCAGCTCACCACGGTCTCAGGACCCCTACAATGAGCAGTTCTTC. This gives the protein CASSPRSQDPYNEQFF.